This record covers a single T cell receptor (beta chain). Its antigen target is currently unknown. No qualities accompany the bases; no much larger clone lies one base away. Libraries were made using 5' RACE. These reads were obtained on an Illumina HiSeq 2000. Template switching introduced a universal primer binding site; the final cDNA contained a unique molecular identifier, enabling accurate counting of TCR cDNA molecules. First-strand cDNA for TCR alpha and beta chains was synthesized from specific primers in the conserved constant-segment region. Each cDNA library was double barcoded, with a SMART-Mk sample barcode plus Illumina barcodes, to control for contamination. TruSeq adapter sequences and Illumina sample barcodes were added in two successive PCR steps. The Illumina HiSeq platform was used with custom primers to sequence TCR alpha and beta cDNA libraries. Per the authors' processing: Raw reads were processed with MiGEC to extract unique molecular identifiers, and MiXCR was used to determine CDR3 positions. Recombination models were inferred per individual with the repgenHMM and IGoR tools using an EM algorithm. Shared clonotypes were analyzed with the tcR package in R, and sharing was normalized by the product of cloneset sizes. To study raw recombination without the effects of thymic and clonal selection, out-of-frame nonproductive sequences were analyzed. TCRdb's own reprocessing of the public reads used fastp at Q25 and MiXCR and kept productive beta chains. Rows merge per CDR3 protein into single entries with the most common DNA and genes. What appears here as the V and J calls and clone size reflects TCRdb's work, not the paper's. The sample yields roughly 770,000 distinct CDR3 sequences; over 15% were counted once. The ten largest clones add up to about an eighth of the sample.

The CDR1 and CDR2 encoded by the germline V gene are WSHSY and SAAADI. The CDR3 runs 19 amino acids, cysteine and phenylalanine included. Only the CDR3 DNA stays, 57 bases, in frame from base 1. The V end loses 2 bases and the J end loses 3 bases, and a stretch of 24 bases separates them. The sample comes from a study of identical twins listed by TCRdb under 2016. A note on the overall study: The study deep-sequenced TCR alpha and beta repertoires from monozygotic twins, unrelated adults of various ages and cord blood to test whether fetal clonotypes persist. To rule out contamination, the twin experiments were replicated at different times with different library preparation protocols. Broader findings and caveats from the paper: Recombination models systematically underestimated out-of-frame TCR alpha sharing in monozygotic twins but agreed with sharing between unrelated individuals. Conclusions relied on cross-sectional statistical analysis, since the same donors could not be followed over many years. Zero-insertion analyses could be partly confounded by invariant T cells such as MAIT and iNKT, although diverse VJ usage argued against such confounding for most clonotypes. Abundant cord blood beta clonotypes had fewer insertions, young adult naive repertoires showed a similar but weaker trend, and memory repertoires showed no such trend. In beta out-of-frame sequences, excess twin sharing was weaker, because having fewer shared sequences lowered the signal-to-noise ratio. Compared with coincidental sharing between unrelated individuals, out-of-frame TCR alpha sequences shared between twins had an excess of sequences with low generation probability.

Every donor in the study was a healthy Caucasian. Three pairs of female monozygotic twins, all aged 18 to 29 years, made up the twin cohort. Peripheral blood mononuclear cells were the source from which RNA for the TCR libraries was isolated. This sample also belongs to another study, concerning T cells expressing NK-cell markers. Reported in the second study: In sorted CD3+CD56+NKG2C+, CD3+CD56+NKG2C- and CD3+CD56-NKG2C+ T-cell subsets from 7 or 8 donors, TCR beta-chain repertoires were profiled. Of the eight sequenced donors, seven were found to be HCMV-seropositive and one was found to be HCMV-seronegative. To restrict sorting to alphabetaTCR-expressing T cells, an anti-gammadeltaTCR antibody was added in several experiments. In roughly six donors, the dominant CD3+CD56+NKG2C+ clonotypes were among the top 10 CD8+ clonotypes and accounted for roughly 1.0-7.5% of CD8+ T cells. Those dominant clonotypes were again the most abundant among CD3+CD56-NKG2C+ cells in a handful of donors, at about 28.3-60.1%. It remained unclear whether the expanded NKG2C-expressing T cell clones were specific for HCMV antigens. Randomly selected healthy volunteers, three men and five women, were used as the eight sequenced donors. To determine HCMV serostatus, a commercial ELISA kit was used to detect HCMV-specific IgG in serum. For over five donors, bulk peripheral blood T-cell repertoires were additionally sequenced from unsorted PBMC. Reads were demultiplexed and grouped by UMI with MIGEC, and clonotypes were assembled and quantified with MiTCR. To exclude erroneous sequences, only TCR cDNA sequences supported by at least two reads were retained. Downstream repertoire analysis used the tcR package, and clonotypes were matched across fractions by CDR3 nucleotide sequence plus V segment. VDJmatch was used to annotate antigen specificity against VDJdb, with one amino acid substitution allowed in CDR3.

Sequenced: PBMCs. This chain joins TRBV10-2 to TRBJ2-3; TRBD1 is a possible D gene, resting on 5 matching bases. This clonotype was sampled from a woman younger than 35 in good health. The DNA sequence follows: TGCGCCAGCAGTGAGGTATCAATCAATCCCCAGGGTTTTACAGATACGCAGTATTTT. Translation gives CASSEVSINPQGFTDTQYF.